This T cell receptor beta chain emerged from a study of cytomegalovirus exposure and HLA in healthy donors. Whole-study results and caveats: For cytomegalovirus status, the classifier reportedly gave diagnoses with high specificity and sensitivity. An analysis done earlier found most TCR beta V segments productive about 87% or about 30% of the time.

Amplification used 60 Vbeta primers and 13 Jbeta primers. Data came from immunoSEQ multiplex PCR; TCRdb stores just in-frame clones and leaves some out. Reported are 220,000 or so clones; the ten largest clones contain 0.9% to 1.4%. As to this clone: What it binds is not known.

The clonotype was recovered from a girl aged 2-15 years in good health and CMV-seropositive. Sequencing was performed on PBMCs.

CDR3 bases: TGTGCCAGCTCACCTCAGAACCTTCGACAGGGCTCTGGAAACACCATATATTTT. Translating gives CASSPQNLRQGSGNTIYF. This chain connects TRBV18 to TRBJ1-3; 7 bases match TRBD1. Trimming took 3 bases from V and 0 from J; bases not matched to a gene: 11. Per germline, CDR1 KGHSH and CDR2 LQKENI. CDR3 length: 18 amino acids. The complete variable domain, with remaining parts taken from reference TRBV18 and TRBJ1-3, reads NAGVMQNPRHLVRRRGQEARLRCSPMKGHSHVYWYRQLPEEGLKFMVYLQKENIIDESGMPKERFSAEFPKEGPSILRIQQVVRGDSAAYFCASSPQNLRQGSGNTIYFGEGSWLTVV.